This T cell receptor (beta chain) was recorded in a study of OX40 agonist ivuxolimab in advanced cancers. Study overall: Ivuxolimab, an agonistic anti-OX40 (CD134) antibody, was given to patients. Ivuxolimab was delivered to patients intravenously every 2 weeks at doses spanning 0.01 to 10 mg/kg.

V lost 0 bases to trimming and J lost 7 bases, with 16 bases between them. Germline V CDR1 and CDR2: MNHNS, SASEGT. The CDR3 covers 16 residues. The table came from immunoSEQ multiplex PCR; TCRdb's copy has only in-frame clones and leaves some out. This repertoire shows 95,000 to 150,000 clones, 85% to 95% found once; its top ten account for roughly 0.15%. Researchers took blood at baseline, on cycle 4 day 1, and on cycle 7 day 1. The TCR comes from an adult with an advanced solid tumor such as melanoma, head and neck, liver or kidney cancer. The sample consisted of CD4+ or CD8+ T cells sorted from blood, taken in a trial of the OX40 agonist ivuxolimab. The rearrangement links TRBV6-1 to TRBJ2-1; possibly TRBD2 for D (7 bases). The CDR3 DNA is TGTGCCAGCAGTGAAGCTTGGAGGGGGGGCCTGAATGAGCAGTTCTTC. Its protein product is CASSEAWRGGLNEQFF.